What follows are 4 T cell receptor beta chains derived from one specimen sequenced in a study of cytotoxic CD8 clonotypes in ibrutinib-treated CLL. Only in-frame clones appear in the TCRdb table, and some are missing; sequencing was by immunoSEQ multiplex PCR. The sample consists of 150,000 or so clones, 65% to 85% of them appearing once. The material was PBMCs, obtained after 36 months of ibrutinib treatment. Source of these receptors: a human donor with chronic lymphocytic leukemia.

The chain links TRBV30 to TRBJ2-2, with 16 bases aligning to TRBD2. Germline V gives CDR1 GTSNPN, CDR2 SVGIG (reference sequence). V shed 6 bases and J 5 bases; nucleotides not matched to a gene: 15. CDR3 length equals 19 residues. The CDR3 reads CACALVPGLAGGRTGELFF. For the CDR3, the DNA is TGTGCCTGCGCCCTCGTACCGGGACTAGCGGGGGGGCGGACCGGGGAGCTGTTTTTT.

V gene TRBV6-5 combines with J gene TRBJ2-3; D is ambiguous. CDR1 MNHEY and CDR2 SVGAGI come from the germline V gene. Trimming removed 0 bases from V and 9 bases from J, with 4 bases in between. CDR3 length: 11 amino acids. The CDR3 sequence is CASSYSGTQYF. CDR3 sequence (DNA): TGTGCCAGCAGTTACTCTGGAACGCAGTATTTT.

The V call is TRBV27, the J call TRBJ2-7; TRBD1 matches 10 bases. Losses at the gene ends were 5 bases for V and 5 bases for J; bases not matched to a gene: 18. The CDR3 runs to 18 residues. The germline gives CDR1 MNHEY, CDR2 SMNVEV (reference sequence). CDR3 protein: CASSPILGDRGILHEQYF. The DNA of the CDR3 is TGTGCCAGCAGTCCCATATTGGGGGACAGGGGTATCCTCCACGAGCAGTACTTC.

The CDR3 region is CASSQRGEQYF. The CDR3 DNA reads TGCGCCAGCAGCCAACGGGGCGAGCAGTACTTC. The chain combines TRBV4-1 with TRBJ2-7; a possible D gene is TRBD2 (5 bases). Trimming removed 2 bases from V and 6 bases from J, with 5 bases in between. The CDR3 is made up of 11 amino acids. Germline CDR1 is MGHRA and CDR2 is YSYEKL.